This entry is about one T cell receptor (beta chain). Its antigen remains undetermined. Base qualities are not provided; no much larger clone lies one nucleotide away. The method behind the library was the immunoSEQ multiplex PCR assay. The TR loci were subjected to amplification by multiplexed PCR, for which V gene segments served as targets of the forward primers and J gene segments as targets of the reverse primers. Amplified CDR3 regions were sequenced on the Illumina HiSeq System. Processing in the source paper ran as follows. Closely related reads were merged by a nearest-neighbour algorithm to remove PCR and sequencing errors and to collapse the data into unique sequences. Repertoires were summarised by clonality and by T cell density, defined as TR molecules per amount of genomic DNA input. CDR3 amino acid sequences present in at least 80% of unsorted samples were defined as public TRs and were then tested for differential abundance between coeliac and control samples. Differences in clonality and density between disease groups were tested by Kruskal-Wallis tests, followed by Dunn post-tests. TCRdb took this table from immuneACCESS and kept in-frame rearrangements with V and J called. Such tables lack part of the clones; where checked against another copy, unresolved V genes explain under half of the gap, and the rest is unexplained. V and J calls and clone size come straight from that table; D and trimming were deduced from the DNA. The sample yields roughly 1,300 clones; 55% to 65% were counted once. The ten largest account for around 26% of the sample.

The CDR3 starts with the cysteine, ends with the phenylalanine, and has 15 residues. The sequence is cut down to CDR3 DNA, 45 bases in frame from base 1. According to the germline V gene (reference sequence), CDR1 reads SEHNR and CDR2 reads FQNEAQ. This record belongs to a study of coeliac disease (dated by TCRdb to 2021 to 2024). Concerning the study at large: High-resolution HLA typing was unavailable, so biased TRBV7-2 usage was queried as a proof of principle. Next-generation sequencing of rearranged TRB and TRG CDR3 regions was used on small intestinal lymphocyte fractions taken from coeliac and non-coeliac patients. The study set out to describe the TR repertoires of small intestinal T cells in active coeliac disease, refractory type I coeliac disease, and coeliac disease treated with a gluten-free diet. A total of some 30 patients took part in the full study: approximately 22 had serologically confirmed coeliac disease and 8 were controls with non-small intestinal disorders. TRB sequencing succeeded for samples from around 28 subjects, including 20 to 25 paired bulk unsorted intraepithelial and lamina propria cell samples.

General study outcomes and caveats: For the most part, TRB repertoires were private, with most amino acid sequences found in only one sample, and V-gene usage showed no significant difference across disease groups. The authors judged the approach to be unsuitable for unbiased detection of gliadin-specific T cells, because gliadin-specific T cells are scarce and rarely shared between patients. Active coeliac intraepithelial and lamina propria samples had lower TRB and TRG repertoire clonality than controls, suggesting that diverse T cells were recruited. High-purity fractions were not obtained when intraepithelial cells were separated from lamina propria cells, so cross-contamination between compartments was possible.

Cells were frozen in liquid nitrogen in DMSO/FBS as aliquots of hundreds of thousands of cells, with a single aliquot from each fraction going to sequencing. Every one of the 30 study patients had an endoscopy and a small intestinal biopsy. Intraepithelial cells were released by stirring biopsies for one hour at 37°C in RPMI containing EGTA, MgCl2 and 1% FBS. Genomic DNA was extracted from frozen unsorted cell fractions using the Qiagen DNeasy blood extraction kit. This chain is built from TRBV7-9 and TRBJ2-5; perhaps TRBD1 is the D gene, with 7 bases matching. The J call may be wrong; the DNA end is better matched by TRBJ2-7. This TCR was recovered from a man between 65 and 85 years old without celiac disease. The sequenced sample was intraepithelial lymphocytes from the gut. The cell subset or site label for this specimen denotes: intraepithelial cell (IEC) fraction of small intestinal biopsy. The CDR3 region has the sequence CASSQGTAGPYEQYF. In nucleotide form, the sequence is TGTGCCAGCAGTCAGGGGACAGCGGGCCCTTACGAGCAGTACTTC.